This TCR beta chain was obtained from a study of T cell responses to AZD1222 COVID-19 vaccine. Sequencing used immunoSEQ multiplex PCR; TCRdb keeps in-frame clones, though not all of them. The sample includes some 150,000 clones, about 92% of them seen just once. This clone has a single count. Its antigen is not known. General study points: Vaccine-associated CD4 TCRs spanned spike, dominant at 160-218 and 743-854.

The clonotype was recovered from an adult who received the AZD1222 COVID-19 vaccine. The sequenced sample was peripheral blood, obtained 28 days after the second AZD1222 dose.

CDR3 region: CASSLAGGAGQPQHF. CDR3 sequence (DNA): TGTGCCAGCAGCTTAGCAGGGGGCGCGGGTCAGCCCCAGCATTTT. V usage is TRBV11-2 and J usage is TRBJ1-5; 8 nucleotides line up with TRBD1. V dropped 1 base and J dropped 6; count of bases not matched to a gene: 5. The CDR3 extends over 15 amino acids. The germline V gene has CDR1 SGHAT and CDR2 FQNNGV.